Here is one T cell receptor beta chain with its context. This same CDR3 is encoded by further DNA sequences in the sample. The germline V gene has CDR1 ENHRY and CDR2 SYGVKD. The CDR3 has 14 amino acids. J lost 3 bases, V lost 6 bases, and 6 bases had no gene match. These data belong to a study of blood T cell repertoires in COVID-19. On the study more broadly: The samples span acute and convalescent COVID-19 from the United States, Italy and Spain. T cells, B-cell-depleted T cells, or PBMCs supplied cDNA or gDNA.

Authors' analysis steps: Reference gene primer amplification in the assay estimated nucleated cell counts. The assay was immunoSEQ multiplex PCR, and TCRdb's table has in-frame clones only and misses some. V, J and clone size reflect that table, while D and trimming were determined from the DNA. The sample has 200,000 to 300,000 clones, around 84% seen once. Material for sequencing was peripheral blood. This chain uses TRBV10-3 with TRBJ2-5; 8 bases are shared with TRBD2. The receptor comes from a man in his 60s with acute or convalescent COVID-19. The CDR3 region is CAISRTGGEETQYF. CDR3 nucleotides: TGTGCCATCAGCCGAACGGGGGGGGAAGAGACCCAGTACTTC.